This TCR beta chain stems from a study of OX40 agonist ivuxolimab in advanced cancers. At the level of the study: Melanoma, hepatocellular carcinoma, head and neck or renal cell cancer occurred in dose-escalation patients. Participants averaged about 60 years of age (range roughly 23 to 85) and were around 80% male.

Overall study findings and caveats: Partial responders treated at 0.1-3.0 mg/kg exhibited clonal expansion among the lowest measured.

Clones were read by immunoSEQ multiplex PCR, and TCRdb kept only the in-frame ones, dropping some. The table shows around 62,000 clones, with around 73% occurring only once. About this clone itself: Its specificity is not known.

The sample consisted of CD4+ or CD8+ T cells sorted from blood, taken in a trial of the OX40 agonist ivuxolimab. This receptor was identified in an adult with an advanced solid tumor such as melanoma, head and neck, liver or kidney cancer.

In DNA form, the CDR3 reads TGTGCCAGCGCTCCGACAGGGTCCGGTGAGACCCAGTACTTC. Protein: CASAPTGSGETQYF. J is TRBJ2-5 and V is TRBV7-6; 7 bases line up with TRBD1. The CDR3 runs to 14 residues. V lost 8 bases, J lost 5 bases, and 11 bases stayed unmatched. Germline V CDR1 and CDR2: SGHVS, FNYEAQ.